Here is one T cell receptor (beta chain) with its context. What it recognizes is unknown. This record comes from a study of cytomegalovirus exposure and HLA in healthy donors. The study ran its PCR with 60 Vbeta and 13 Jbeta primers. Methods used by the authors: Counted up in a later analysis, unique TCR beta chains came to some 72 million, with around 9.9 million shared. TCRdb's copy holds only in-frame clones and misses some; the assay was immunoSEQ multiplex PCR. V and J calls and clone size come straight from that table; D and trimming were deduced from the DNA. The data hold roughly 190,000 clones, with more than 75% observed a single time. The CDR3 runs to 15 residues. In germline, CDR1 is ENHRY, CDR2 SYGVKD. Notes on the study in general: TCR beta chain V- and J-gene trimming was linked, in a later analysis, to a missense variant in DCLRE1C. TCR beta sequences reportedly predicted the HLA-A and HLA-B alleles of most subjects accurately. Later analysis suggested most CMV-associated TCR beta chains were HLA-restricted.

This clonotype was sampled from a woman younger than 30 in good health and CMV-seronegative. Sequencing input: PBMCs. The chain uses TRBV10-3 and TRBJ2-5; TRBD2 matches at 13 bases. TRBJ2-7 explains the end of the DNA better; the J call may be wrong. The CDR3 region is CAIREGLAGTYEQYF. The CDR3 region has the DNA TGTGCCATCAGAGAGGGACTAGCGGGAACCTACGAGCAGTACTTC.